This T cell receptor (beta chain) was captured in a study of blood T cell repertoires in COVID-19. Study information: Donors in the United States, Italy and Spain gave samples during acute or convalescent COVID-19. From T cells, B-cell-depleted T cells, or PBMCs came the material, which was cDNA or gDNA.

This clone was detected once. The protocol was immunoSEQ multiplex PCR, while the TCRdb copy is restricted to in-frame clones and leaves out a portion. The sample lists about 110,000 clones, roughly 84% occurring once. In germline, CDR1 is SEHNR, CDR2 FQNEAQ (reference sequence). The CDR3 is made up of 19 amino acids. V lost 4 bases and J lost 3; bases outside the gene matches: 8. The rearrangement links TRBV7-9 to TRBJ2-2, with 16 bases matching TRBD2. Input material: peripheral blood. This sequence was found in a woman aged 70-85 years with acute or convalescent COVID-19. The CDR3 loop reads CASSSGLAGGPVYTGELFF. The CDR3 nucleotides read TGTGCCAGCAGCTCGGGACTAGCGGGAGGGCCGGTGTACACCGGGGAGCTGTTTTTT.